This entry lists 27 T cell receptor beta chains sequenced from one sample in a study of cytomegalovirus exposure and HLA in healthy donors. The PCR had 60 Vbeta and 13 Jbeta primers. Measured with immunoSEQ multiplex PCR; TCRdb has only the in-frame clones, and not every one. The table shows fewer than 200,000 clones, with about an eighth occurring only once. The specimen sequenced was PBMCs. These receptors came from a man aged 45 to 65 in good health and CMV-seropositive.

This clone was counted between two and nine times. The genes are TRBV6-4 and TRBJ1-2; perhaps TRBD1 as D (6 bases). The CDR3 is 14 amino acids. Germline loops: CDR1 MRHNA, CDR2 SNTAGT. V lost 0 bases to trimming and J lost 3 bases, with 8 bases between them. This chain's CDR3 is CASSDSRTDYGYTF. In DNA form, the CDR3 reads TGTGCCAGCAGTGACTCGAGGACAGACTATGGCTACACCTTC.

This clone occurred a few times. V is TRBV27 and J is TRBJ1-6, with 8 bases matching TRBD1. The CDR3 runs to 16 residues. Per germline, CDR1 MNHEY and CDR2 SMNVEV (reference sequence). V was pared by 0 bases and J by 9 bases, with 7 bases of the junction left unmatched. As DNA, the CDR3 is TGTGCCAGCAGTTTATCGAGGACAGGGCTTGCTTCACCCCTCCACTTT. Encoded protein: CASSLSRTGLASPLHF.

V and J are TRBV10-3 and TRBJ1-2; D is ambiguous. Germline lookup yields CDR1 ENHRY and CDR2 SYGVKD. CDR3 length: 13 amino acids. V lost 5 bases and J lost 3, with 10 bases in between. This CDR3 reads CAISLELDYGYTF. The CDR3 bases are TGTGCCATCAGTCTTGAGTTGGACTATGGCTACACCTTC.

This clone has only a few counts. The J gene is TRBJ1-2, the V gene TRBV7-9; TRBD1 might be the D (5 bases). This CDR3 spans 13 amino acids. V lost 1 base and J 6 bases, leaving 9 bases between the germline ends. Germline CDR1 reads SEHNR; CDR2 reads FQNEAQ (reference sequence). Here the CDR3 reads CASSLGSGNGYTF. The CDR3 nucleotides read TGTGCCAGCAGCTTAGGTTCAGGGAATGGCTACACCTTC.

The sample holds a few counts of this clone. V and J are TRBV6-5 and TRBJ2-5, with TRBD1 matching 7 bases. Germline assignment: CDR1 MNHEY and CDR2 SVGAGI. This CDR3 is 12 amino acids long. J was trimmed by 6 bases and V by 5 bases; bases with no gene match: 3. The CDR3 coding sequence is TGTGCCAGCAGTAGGGGGCTAAAGACCCAGTACTTC. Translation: CASSRGLKTQYF.

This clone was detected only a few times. CDR3 protein: CASGPGGVSYEQYF. CDR3 in DNA: TGTGCCAGCGGTCCCGGCGGCGTCTCCTACGAGCAGTACTTC. The chain uses TRBV6-1 and TRBJ2-7; no clear D gene. The CDR3 has 14 amino acids. Looked up from germline, CDR1 is MNHNS and CDR2 is SASEGT. V was clipped by 8 bases and J by 0 bases, with 14 bases between them.

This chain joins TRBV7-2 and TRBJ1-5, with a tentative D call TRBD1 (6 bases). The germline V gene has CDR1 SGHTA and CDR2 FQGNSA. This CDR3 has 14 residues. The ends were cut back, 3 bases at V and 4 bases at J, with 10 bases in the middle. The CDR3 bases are TGTGCCAGCAGCTTCTCTCAGGGGAATCAGCCCCAGCATTTT. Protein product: CASSFSQGNQPQHF.

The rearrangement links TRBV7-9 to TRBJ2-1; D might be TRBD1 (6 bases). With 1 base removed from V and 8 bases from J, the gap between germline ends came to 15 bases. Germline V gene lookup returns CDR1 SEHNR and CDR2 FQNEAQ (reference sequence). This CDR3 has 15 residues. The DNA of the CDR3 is TGTGCCAGCAGCTTAGAGCCTCGACCAGGGGATGAGCAGTTCTTC. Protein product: CASSLEPRPGDEQFF.

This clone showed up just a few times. The CDR3 spells CASSYPGLSSYNSPLHF. The CDR3 DNA reads as TGTGCCAGCAGTTATCCAGGGTTAAGCTCCTATAATTCACCCCTCCACTTT. The V call is TRBV28, the J call TRBJ1-6; D may be TRBD1 (5 bases). The V gene's germline CDR1 is MDHEN and CDR2 SYDVKM. The CDR3 is 17 residues long. Trimming pared 4 bases from V and 0 bases from J, leaving 13 bases between.

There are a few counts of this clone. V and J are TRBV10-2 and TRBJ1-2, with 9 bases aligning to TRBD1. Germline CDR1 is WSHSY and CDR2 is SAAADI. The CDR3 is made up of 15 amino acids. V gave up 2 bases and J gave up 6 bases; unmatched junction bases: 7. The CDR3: CASSERTGESNGYTF. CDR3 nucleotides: TGCGCCAGCAGTGAGCGGACAGGGGAATCGAATGGCTACACCTTC.

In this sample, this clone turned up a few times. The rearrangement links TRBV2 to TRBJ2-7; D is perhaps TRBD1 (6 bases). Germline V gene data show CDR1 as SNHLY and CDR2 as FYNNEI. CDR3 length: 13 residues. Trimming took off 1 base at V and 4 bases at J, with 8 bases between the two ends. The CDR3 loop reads CASSEGGRYEQYF. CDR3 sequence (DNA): TGTGCCAGCAGTGAAGGGGGGCGGTACGAGCAGTACTTC.

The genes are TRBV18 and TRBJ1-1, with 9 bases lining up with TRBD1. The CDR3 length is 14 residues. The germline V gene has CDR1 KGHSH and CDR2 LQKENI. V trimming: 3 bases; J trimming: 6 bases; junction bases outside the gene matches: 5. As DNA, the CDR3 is TGTGCCAGCTCACCCTCGGACAGGGGAGCTGAAGCTTTCTTT. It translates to CASSPSDRGAEAFF.

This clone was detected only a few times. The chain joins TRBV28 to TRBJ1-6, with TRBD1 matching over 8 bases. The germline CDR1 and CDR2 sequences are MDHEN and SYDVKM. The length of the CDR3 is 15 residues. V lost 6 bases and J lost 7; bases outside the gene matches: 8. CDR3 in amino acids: CASSLSGGLNSPLHF. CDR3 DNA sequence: TGTGCCAGCAGCCTCTCAGGGGGCTTGAATTCACCCCTCCACTTT.

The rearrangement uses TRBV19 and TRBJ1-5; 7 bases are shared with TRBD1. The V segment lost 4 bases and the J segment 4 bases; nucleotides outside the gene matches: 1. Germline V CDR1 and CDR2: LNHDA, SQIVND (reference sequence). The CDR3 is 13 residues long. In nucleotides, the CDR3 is TGTGCCAGTAGTACAGGGGGGAATCAGCCCCAGCATTTT. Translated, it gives CASSTGGNQPQHF. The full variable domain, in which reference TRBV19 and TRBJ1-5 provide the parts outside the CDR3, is DGGITQSPKYLFRKEGQNVTLSCEQNLNHDAMYWYRQDPGQGLRLIYYSQIVNDFQKGDIAEGYSVSREKKESFPLTVTSAQKNPTAFYLCASSTGGNQPQHFGDGTRLSIL.

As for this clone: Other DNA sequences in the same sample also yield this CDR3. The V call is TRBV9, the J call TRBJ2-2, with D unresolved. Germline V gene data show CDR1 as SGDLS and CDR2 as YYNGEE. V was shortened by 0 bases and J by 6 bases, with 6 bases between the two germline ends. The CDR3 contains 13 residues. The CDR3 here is CASSVVAAGELFF. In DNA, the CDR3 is TGTGCCAGCAGCGTAGTGGCCGCCGGGGAGCTGTTTTTT.

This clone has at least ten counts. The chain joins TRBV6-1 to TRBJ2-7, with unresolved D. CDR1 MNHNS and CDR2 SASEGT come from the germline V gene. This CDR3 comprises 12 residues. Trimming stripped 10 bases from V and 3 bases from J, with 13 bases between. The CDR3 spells CATTEKRYEQYV. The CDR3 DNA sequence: TGTGCCACCACAGAAAAACGCTACGAGCAGTACGTC.

The CDR3 region is CASSLGRGVTSYEQYF. The CDR3 bases are TGTGCCAGCAGCTTAGGCCGGGGGGTAACCTCCTACGAGCAGTACTTC. The gene calls are TRBV5-4 and TRBJ2-7; 7 bases are shared with TRBD2. After removal of 2 bases from V and 0 bases from J, the junction contained 8 bases not matched to a gene. CDR1 and CDR2 (germline): SGHNT, YYREEE (reference sequence). This CDR3 contains 16 residues. The full variable domain, its missing parts supplied by reference TRBV5-4 and TRBJ2-7, is ETGVTQSPTHLIKTRGQQVTLRCSSQSGHNTVSWYQQALGQGPQFIFQYYREEENGRGNFPPRFSGLQFPNYSSELNVNALELDDSALYLCASSLGRGVTSYEQYFGPGTRLTVT.

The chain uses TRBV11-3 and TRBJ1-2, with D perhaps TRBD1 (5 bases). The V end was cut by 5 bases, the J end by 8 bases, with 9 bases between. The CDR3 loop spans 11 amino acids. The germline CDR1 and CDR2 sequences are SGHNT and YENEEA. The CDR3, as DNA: TGTGCCAGCAGCCAGGGTGGGGGCTACACCTTC. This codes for CASSQGGGYTF.

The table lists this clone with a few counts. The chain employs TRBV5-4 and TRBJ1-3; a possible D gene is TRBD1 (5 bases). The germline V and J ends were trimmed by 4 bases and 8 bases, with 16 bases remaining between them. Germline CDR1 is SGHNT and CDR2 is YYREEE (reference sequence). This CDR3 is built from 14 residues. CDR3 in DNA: TGTGCCAGCAGCCCCTCTACCCCGGGGGACACCATATATTTT. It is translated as CASSPSTPGDTIYF.

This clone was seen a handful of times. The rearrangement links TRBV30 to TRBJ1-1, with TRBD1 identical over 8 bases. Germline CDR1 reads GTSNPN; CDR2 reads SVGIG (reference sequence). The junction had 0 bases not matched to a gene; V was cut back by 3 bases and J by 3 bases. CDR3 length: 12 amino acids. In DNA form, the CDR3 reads TGTGCCTGGAGGGACAGGGACACTGAAGCTTTCTTT. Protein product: CAWRDRDTEAFF.

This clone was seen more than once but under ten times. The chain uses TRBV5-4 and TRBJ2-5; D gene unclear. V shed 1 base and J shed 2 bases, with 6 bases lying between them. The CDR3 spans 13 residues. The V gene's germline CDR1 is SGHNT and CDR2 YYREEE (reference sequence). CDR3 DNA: TGTGCCAGCAGCTTGCACATACAAGAGACCCAGTACTTC. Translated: CASSLHIQETQYF.

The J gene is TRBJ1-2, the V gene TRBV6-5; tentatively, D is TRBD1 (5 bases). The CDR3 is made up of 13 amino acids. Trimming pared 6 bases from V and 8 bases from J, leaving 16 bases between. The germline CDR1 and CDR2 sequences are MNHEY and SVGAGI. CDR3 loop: CASRLQADDGYTF. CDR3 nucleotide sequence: TGTGCCAGCAGACTACAGGCTGACGACGGCTACACCTTC.

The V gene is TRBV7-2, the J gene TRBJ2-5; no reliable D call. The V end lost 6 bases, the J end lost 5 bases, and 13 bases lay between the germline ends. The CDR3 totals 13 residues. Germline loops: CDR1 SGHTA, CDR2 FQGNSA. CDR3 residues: CASRTGLVETQYF. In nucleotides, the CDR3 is TGTGCCAGCAGAACGGGTTTGGTGGAGACCCAGTACTTC.

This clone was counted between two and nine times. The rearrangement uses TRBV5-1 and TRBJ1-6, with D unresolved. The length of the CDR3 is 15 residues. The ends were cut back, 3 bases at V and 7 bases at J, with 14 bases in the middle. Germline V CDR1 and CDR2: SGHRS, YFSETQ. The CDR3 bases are TGCGCCAGCAGCTCAGCGGGCCCGGGGAATTCACCCCTCCACTTT. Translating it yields CASSSAGPGNSPLHF.

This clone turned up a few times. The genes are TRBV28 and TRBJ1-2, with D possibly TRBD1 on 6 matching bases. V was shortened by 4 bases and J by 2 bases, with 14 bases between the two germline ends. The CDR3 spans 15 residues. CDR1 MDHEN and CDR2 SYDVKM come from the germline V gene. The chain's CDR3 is CASSSPRQANYGYTF. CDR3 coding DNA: TGTGCCAGCAGTTCCCCCCGACAGGCGAACTATGGCTACACCTTC.

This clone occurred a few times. This CDR3 is CSVAVGATYNEQFF. CDR3 DNA sequence: TGCAGCGTTGCCGTGGGGGCAACCTACAATGAGCAGTTCTTC. J is TRBJ2-1 and V is TRBV29-1, with D possibly being TRBD1 (6 bases). V was cut by 4 bases and J by 2 bases, with 12 bases left in between. CDR3 length equals 14 residues. Germline CDR1 and CDR2: SQVTM and ANQGSEA.

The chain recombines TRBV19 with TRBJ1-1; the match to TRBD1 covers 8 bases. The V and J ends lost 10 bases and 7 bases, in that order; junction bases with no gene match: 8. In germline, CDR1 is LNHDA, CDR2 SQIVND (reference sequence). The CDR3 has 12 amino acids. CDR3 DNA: TGTGCCATTTGGACAGGGAAAGGTGAAGCTTTCTTT. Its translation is CAIWTGKGEAFF.